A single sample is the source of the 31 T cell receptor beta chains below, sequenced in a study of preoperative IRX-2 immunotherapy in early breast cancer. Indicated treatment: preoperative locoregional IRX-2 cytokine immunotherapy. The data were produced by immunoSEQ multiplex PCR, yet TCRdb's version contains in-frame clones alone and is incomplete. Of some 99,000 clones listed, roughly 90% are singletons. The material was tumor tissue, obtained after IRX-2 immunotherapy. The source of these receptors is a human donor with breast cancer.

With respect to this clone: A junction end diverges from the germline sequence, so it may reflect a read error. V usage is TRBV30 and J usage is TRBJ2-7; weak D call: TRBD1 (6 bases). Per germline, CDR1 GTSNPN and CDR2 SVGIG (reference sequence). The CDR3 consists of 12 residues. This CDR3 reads CAWTRQAYEQYF. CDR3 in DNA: TGTGCCTGGACCAGACAGGCCTACGAGCAGTACTTT.

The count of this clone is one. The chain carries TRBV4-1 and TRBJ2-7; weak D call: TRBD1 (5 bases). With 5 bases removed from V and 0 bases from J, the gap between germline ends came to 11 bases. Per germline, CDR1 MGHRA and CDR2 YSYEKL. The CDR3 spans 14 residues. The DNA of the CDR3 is TGCGCCAGCAGCTTACAGGCGGCCTCCTACGAGCAGTACTTC. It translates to CASSLQAASYEQYF.

The CDR3: CASSSTGLTLREAFF. The CDR3 DNA reads as TGCGCCAGCAGCTCGACAGGGCTTACTTTGAGGGAAGCTTTCTTT. The chain uses TRBV5-1 and TRBJ1-1; 7 bases line up with TRBD1. This CDR3 contains 15 residues. The ends lost 3 bases at V and 8 bases at J; junction bases unmatched: 13. Per the germline V gene, CDR1 is SGHRS and CDR2 is YFSETQ.

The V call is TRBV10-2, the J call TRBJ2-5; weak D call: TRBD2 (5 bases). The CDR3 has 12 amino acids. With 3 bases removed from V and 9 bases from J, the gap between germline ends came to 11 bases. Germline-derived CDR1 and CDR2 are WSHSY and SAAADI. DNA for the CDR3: TGCGCCAGCAGTGAAGGAGGAAGGCCCCAGTACTTC. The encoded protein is CASSEGGRPQYF.

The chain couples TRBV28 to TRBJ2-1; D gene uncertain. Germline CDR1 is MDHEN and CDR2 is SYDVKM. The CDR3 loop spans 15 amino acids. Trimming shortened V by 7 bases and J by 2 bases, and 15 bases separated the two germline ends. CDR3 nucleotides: TGTGCCAGCAATAGGCCCGATTATCCCTACAATGAGCAGTTCTTC. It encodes CASNRPDYPYNEQFF.

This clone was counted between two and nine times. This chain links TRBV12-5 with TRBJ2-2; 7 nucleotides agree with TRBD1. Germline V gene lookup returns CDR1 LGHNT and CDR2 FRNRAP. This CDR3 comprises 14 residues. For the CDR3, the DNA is TGTGCCAGCATTTGGGACAGCAACACCGGGGAGCTGTTTTTT. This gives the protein CASIWDSNTGELFF. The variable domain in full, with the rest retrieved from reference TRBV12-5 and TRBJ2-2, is DARVTQTPRHKVTEMGQEVTMRCQPILGHNTVFWYRQTMMQGLELLAYFRNRAPLDDSGMPKDRFSAEMPDATLATLKIQPSEPRDSAVYFCASIWDSNTGELFFGEGSRLTVL.

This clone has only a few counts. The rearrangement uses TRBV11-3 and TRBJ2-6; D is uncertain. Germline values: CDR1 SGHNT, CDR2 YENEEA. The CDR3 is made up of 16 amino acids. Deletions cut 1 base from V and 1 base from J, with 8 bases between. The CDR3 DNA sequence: TGTGCCAGCAGCTTAGGGCAGCCGTCTGGGGCCAACGTCCTGACTTTC. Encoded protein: CASSLGQPSGANVLTF. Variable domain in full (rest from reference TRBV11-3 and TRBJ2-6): EAGVVQSPRYKIIEKKQPVAFWCNPISGHNTLYWYLQNLGQGPELLIRYENEEAVDDSQLPKDRFSAERLKGVDSTLKIQPAELGDSAVYLCASSLGQPSGANVLTFGAGSRLTVL.

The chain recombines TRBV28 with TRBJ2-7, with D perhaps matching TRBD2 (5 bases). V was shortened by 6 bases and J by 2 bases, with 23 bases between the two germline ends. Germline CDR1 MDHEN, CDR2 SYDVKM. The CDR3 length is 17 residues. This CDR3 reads CASRVGIDGGNTYEQYF. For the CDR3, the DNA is TGTGCCAGCAGGGTGGGGATCGATGGAGGCAATACCTACGAGCAGTACTTC.

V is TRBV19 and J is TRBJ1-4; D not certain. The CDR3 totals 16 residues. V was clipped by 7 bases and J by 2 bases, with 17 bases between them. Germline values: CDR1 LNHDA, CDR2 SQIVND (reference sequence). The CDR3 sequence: CASTTSGRTTNEKLFF. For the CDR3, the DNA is TGTGCCAGTACCACCTCCGGACGAACGACTAATGAAAAACTGTTTTTT. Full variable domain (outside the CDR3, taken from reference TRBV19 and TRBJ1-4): DGGITQSPKYLFRKEGQNVTLSCEQNLNHDAMYWYRQDPGQGLRLIYYSQIVNDFQKGDIAEGYSVSREKKESFPLTVTSAQKNPTAFYLCASTTSGRTTNEKLFFGSGTQLSVL.

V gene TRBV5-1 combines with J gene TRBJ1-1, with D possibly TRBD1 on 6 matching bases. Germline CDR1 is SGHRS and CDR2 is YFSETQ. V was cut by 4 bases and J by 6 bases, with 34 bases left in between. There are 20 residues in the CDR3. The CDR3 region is CASSPAKTGTSEGFIAEAFF. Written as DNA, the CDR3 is TGCGCCAGCAGCCCCGCTAAAACAGGGACTTCAGAGGGGTTCATCGCTGAAGCTTTCTTT.

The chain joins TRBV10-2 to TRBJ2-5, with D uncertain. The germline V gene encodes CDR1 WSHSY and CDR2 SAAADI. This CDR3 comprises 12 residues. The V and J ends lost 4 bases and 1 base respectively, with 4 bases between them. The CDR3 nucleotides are TGCGCCAGCAGTGTAACCCAAGAGACCCAGTACTTC. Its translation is CASSVTQETQYF.

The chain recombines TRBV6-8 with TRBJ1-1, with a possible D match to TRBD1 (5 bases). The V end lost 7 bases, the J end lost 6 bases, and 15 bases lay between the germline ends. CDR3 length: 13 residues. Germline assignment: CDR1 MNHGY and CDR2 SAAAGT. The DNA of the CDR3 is TGTGCCAGCAAAACATCCGGGGGTGCTGAAGCTTTCTTT. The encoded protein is CASKTSGGAEAFF.

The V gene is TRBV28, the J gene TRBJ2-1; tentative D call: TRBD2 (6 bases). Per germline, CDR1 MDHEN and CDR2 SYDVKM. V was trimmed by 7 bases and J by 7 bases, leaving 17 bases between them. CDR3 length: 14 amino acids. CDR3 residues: CASKTGLWANEQFF. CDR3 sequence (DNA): TGTGCCAGCAAGACGGGACTCTGGGCTAATGAGCAGTTCTTC.

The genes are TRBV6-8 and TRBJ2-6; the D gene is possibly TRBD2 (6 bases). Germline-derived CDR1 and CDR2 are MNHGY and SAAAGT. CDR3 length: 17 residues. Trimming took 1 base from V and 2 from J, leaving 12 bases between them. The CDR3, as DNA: TGTGCCAGCAGTTACTTACGCAGGGAGGCTGGGGCCAACGTCCTGACTTTC. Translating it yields CASSYLRREAGANVLTF.

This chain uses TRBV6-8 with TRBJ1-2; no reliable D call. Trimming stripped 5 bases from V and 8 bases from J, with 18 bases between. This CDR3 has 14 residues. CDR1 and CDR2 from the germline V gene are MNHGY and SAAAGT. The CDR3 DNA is TGTGCCAGCAGTAACAGAGACAACCTAAGGGGCTACACCTTC. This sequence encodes CASSNRDNLRGYTF.

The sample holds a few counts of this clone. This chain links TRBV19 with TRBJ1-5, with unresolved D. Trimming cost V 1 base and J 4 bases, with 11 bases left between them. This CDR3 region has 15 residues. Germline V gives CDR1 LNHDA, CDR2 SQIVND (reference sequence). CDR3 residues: CASSIVAPKNQPQHF. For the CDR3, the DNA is TGTGCCAGTAGTATAGTGGCTCCCAAGAATCAGCCCCAGCATTTT.

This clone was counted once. CDR3 nucleotide sequence: TGCGCCAGCAGCAAGGACAGGGCTATAGGCTACGAGCAGTACTTC. Translating gives CASSKDRAIGYEQYF. J is TRBJ2-7 and V is TRBV5-1; 8 nucleotides match TRBD1. The V gene end was trimmed by 4 bases and the J gene end by 3 bases; junction bases not matched to a gene: 9. The CDR3 runs to 15 residues. The V gene's germline CDR1 is SGHRS and CDR2 YFSETQ. The variable domain in full, completed from reference TRBV5-1 and TRBJ2-7, reads KAGVTQTPRYLIKTRGQQVTLSCSPISGHRSVSWYQQTPGQGLQFLFEYFSETQRNKGNFPGRFSGRQFSNSRSEMNVSTLELGDSALYLCASSKDRAIGYEQYFGPGTRLTVT.

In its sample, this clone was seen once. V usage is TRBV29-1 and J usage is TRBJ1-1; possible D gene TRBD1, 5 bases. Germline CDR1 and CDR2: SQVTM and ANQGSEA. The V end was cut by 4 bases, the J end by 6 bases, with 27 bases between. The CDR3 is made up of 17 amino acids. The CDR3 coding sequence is TGCAGCGTTGGCCGTACGAGCAAACGGGACGGTCGGGCTGAAGCTTTCTTT. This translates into CSVGRTSKRDGRAEAFF.

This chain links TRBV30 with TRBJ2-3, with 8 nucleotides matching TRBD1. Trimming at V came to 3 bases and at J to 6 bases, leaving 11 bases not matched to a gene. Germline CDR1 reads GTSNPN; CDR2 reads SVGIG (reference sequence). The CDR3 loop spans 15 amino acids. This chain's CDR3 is CAWRGQGSAQDTQYF. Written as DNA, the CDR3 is TGTGCCTGGAGAGGACAGGGCTCAGCACAGGATACGCAGTATTTT.

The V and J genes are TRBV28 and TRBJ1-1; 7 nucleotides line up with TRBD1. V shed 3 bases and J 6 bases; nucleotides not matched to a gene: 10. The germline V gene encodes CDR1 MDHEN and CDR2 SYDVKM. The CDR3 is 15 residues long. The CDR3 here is CASSFPQGKGPEAFF. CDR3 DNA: TGTGCCAGCAGTTTCCCACAGGGGAAGGGCCCTGAAGCTTTCTTT.

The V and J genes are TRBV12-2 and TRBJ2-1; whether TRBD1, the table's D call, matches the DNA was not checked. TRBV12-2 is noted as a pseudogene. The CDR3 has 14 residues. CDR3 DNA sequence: TGTGCCGGTTCGACAGGACCTAAGGGGAATGAGCAGTTCTTC. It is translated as CAGSTGPKGNEQFF.

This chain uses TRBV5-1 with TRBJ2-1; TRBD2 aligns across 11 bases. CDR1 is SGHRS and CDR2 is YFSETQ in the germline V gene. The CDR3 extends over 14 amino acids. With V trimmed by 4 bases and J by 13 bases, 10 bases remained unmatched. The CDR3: CASSLAGGLGGQFF. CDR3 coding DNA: TGCGCCAGCAGCCTAGCGGGGGGCCTGGGAGGACAGTTCTTC.

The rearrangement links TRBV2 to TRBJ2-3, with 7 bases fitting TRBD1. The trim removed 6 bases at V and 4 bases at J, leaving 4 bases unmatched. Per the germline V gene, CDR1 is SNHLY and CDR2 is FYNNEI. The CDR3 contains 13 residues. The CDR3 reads CASRDTGADTQYF. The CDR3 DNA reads TGTGCCAGCAGAGACACAGGGGCAGATACGCAGTATTTT.

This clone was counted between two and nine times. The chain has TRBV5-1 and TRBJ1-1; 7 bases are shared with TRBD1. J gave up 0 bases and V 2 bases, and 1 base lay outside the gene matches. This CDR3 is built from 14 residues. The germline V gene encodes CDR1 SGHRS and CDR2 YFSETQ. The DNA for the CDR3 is TGCGCCAGCAGCTTACAGGGGATGAACACTGAAGCTTTCTTT. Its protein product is CASSLQGMNTEAFF.

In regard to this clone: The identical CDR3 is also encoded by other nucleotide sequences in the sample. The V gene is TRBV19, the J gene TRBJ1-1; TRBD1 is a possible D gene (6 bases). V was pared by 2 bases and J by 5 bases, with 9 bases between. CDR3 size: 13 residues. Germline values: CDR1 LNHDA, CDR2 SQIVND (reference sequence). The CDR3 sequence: CASSIQGGTEAFF. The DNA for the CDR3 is TGTGCCAGTAGTATACAAGGGGGGACTGAAGCTTTCTTT.

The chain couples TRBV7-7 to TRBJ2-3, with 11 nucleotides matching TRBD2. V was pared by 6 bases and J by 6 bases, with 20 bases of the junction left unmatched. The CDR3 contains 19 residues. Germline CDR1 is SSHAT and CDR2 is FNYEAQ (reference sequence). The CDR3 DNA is TGTGCCAGCAGGCCACTTAGCGGGGGGGCCAGAGACGACAGTGATACGCAGTATTTT. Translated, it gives CASRPLSGGARDDSDTQYF.

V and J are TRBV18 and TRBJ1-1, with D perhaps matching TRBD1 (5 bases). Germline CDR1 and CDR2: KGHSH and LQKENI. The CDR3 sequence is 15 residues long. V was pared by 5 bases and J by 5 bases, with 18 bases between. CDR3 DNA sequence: TGTGCCAGCTCAGCCTTCACTTCTCCAGGGACTGAAGCTTTCTTT. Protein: CASSAFTSPGTEAFF.

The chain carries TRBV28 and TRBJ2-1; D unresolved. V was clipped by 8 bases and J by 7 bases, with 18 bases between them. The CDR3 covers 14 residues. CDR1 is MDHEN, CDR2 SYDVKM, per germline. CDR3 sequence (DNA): TGTGCCAGCTACCTGTCTCAGTCGGTGAATGAGCAGTTCTTC. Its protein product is CASYLSQSVNEQFF.

The CDR3 DNA sequence: TGTGCCAGCAGCTTAGCGCTGGCCGGGACCGGGCTCGGGGCCCTCCACTTT. It codes for CASSLALAGTGLGALHF. The chain couples TRBV7-7 to TRBJ1-6, with a tentative D call TRBD1 (5 bases). The CDR3 has 17 amino acids. Germline V gene lookup returns CDR1 SSHAT and CDR2 FNYEAQ (reference sequence). The ends were cut back, 0 bases at V and 14 bases at J, with 23 bases in the middle.

As DNA, the CDR3 is TGTGCCACCAGCAGAGATCGTCTCGGAAATCAGCCCCAGCATTTT. Amino acid sequence: CATSRDRLGNQPQHF. The chain couples TRBV15 to TRBJ1-5; D is unresolved. CDR3 length: 15 amino acids. Per germline, CDR1 LNHNV and CDR2 YYDKDF (reference sequence). The ends were cut back, 0 bases at V and 4 bases at J, with 10 bases in the middle.

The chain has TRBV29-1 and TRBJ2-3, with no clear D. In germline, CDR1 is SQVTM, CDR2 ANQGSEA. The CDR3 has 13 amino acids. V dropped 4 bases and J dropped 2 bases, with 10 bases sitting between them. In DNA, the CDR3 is TGCAGCGTTGGTTCCAGATTCACAGATACGCAGTATTTT. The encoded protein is CSVGSRFTDTQYF.